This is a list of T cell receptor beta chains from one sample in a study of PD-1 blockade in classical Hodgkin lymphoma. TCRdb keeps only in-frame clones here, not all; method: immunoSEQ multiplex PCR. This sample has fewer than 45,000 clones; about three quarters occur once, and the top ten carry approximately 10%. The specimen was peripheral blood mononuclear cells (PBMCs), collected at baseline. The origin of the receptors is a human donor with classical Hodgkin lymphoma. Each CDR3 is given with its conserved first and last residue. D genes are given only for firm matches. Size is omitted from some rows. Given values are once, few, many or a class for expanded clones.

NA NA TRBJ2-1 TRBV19 TGTGCCAGTACCAGCTCCTACAATGAGCAGTTCTTC CASTSSYNEQFF
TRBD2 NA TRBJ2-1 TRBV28 TGTGCCAGCAGCCATCATAGCGGGAGGGCCAATGAGCAGTTCTTC CASSHHSGRANEQFF
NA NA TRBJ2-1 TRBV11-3 TGTGCCAGCAGCTCCCAAACCCCGGGGCTCCAGTTCTTC CASSSQTPGLQFF
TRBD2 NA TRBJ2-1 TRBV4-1 TGCGCCAGCAGCCATTCCGGGGGGTATTCGGCCTACAATGAGCAGTTCTTC CASSHSGGYSAYNEQFF
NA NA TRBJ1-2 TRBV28 TGTGCCAGCAGCGGGGGAGCCTATGGCTACACCTTC CASSGGAYGYTF
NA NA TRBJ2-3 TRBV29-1 TGCAGCGTTCTCGTCGGGGCCACAGATACGCAGTATTTT CSVLVGATDTQYF
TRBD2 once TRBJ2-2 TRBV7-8 TGTGCCAGCAGCGTACTAGGACTAGCGGGAGGGGTCGGGGAGCTGTTTTTT CASSVLGLAGGVGELFF
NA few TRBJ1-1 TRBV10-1 TGCGCCAGCATTCCTCCCATGGGGAACACTGAAGCTTTCTTT CASIPPMGNTEAFF
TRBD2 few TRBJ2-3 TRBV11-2 TGTGCCAGCAGCCCCCTAGGGGCGGGGGGGACAGATACGCAGTATTTT CASSPLGAGGTDTQYF
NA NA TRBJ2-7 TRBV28 TGTGCCAGCAGGACCCGGAGGCTTACCTACGAGCAGTACTTC CASRTRRLTYEQYF
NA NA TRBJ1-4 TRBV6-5 TGTGCCAGCAGTTCCGGCTCCCATGGGGATGAAAAACTGTTTTTT CASSSGSHGDEKLFF
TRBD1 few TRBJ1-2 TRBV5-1 TGCGCCAGCAGCTCGCAGGGGGGGAGCTATGGCTACACCTTC CASSSQGGSYGYTF
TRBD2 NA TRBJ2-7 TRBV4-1 TGTGCCAGCAGCCAAGCTAGTAGCGGGGTTGAGCAGTACTTC CASSQASSGVEQYF
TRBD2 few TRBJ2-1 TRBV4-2 TGTGCCAGCAGCCCAATAATTGGGACTAGCGGGAGTGGTGAGCAGTTCTTC CASSPIIGTSGSGEQFF
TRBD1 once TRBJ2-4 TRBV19 TGTGCCAGTAGTATGGGACAGATAGCCAAAAACATTCAGTACTTC CASSMGQIAKNIQYF
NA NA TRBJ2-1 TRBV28 TGTGCCAGCAGCCCTATTCTAGCGATGAGCTCCTACAATGAGCAGTTCTTC CASSPILAMSSYNEQFF
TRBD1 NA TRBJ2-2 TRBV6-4 TGTGCCAGCAGTGACGGGACAGGGACGAGCACCGGGGAGCTGTTTTTT CASSDGTGTSTGELFF
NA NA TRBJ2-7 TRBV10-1 TGCGCCAGCAGTGATTATATTGGACCCTACGAGCAGTACTTC CASSDYIGPYEQYF
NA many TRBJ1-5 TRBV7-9 TGTGCCAGCAGTCCTACCGGGGCAGGGGATCAGCCCCAGCATTTT CASSPTGAGDQPQHF
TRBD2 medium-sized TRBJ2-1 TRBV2 TGTGCCAGCAGAGAACTCACCGGGACTAGCGGGAGATATAATGAGCAGTTCTTC CASRELTGTSGRYNEQFF
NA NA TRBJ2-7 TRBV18 TGTGCCAGCTCACCGCGGCGGGGACCCTACGAGCAGTACTTC CASSPRRGPYEQYF
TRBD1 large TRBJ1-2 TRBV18 TGTGCCAGCTCACCCGGGACAGGCAACTATGGCTACACCTTC CASSPGTGNYGYTF
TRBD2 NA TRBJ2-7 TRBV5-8 TGTGCCAGCAGCTTTGGCGGGAGGTACTACGAGCAGTACTTC CASSFGGRYYEQYF
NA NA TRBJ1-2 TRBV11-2 TGTGCCAGCAGCTTAGATTATAGGCAGGGGAACTATGGCTACACCTTC CASSLDYRQGNYGYTF
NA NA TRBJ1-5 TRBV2 TGTGCCAGCAGCGACAGTTATAGCAATCAGCCCCAGCATTTT CASSDSYSNQPQHF